A selection of T cell receptor beta chains follows, all from one sample in a study of T cell repertoires and HLA-DP antigens. Antigens for these TCRs are unknown. Here immunoSEQ multiplex PCR was the method, and the copy in TCRdb shows in-frame clones only, minus some. The sample records some 110,000 clones, almost 95% being singletons. What was sequenced was CD4+ T cells from PBMCs. All receptors derive from a woman in her late teens or twenties in good health and CMV-seronegative. The conserved cysteine and the conserved F or W are not part of the CDR3 here. Each record gives: V gene, J gene, CDR3 protein.

v_gene: TRBV28; j_gene: TRBJ2-7; CDR3aa: ASKREGDEQY
v_gene: TRBV7-2; j_gene: TRBJ1-2; CDR3aa: ASSLYHGYT
v_gene: TRBV5-4; j_gene: TRBJ2-1; CDR3aa: ASRWGLAGALDEQF
v_gene: TRBV7-9; j_gene: TRBJ2-2; CDR3aa: ASRPGTGNTGELF
v_gene: TRBV6-5; j_gene: TRBJ1-6; CDR3aa: ASSYFPYSPLH
v_gene: TRBV11-2; j_gene: TRBJ1-2; CDR3aa: ASSSGGYGYT
v_gene: TRBV18; j_gene: TRBJ1-4; CDR3aa: ASSPPGSVELF
v_gene: TRBV7-7; j_gene: TRBJ2-5; CDR3aa: ASSLGASGGQETQY
v_gene: TRBV11-2; j_gene: TRBJ1-6; CDR3aa: ASSLVFRTNNSPLH
v_gene: TRBV7-6; j_gene: TRBJ1-1; CDR3aa: ASSLQGGGTEAF
v_gene: TRBV7-8; j_gene: TRBJ2-1; CDR3aa: ASSFRNQGDEQF
v_gene: TRBV30; j_gene: TRBJ1-6; CDR3aa: AWSASSYNSPLH
v_gene: TRBV30; j_gene: TRBJ1-1; CDR3aa: AWNGRPGTEAF
v_gene: TRBV2; j_gene: TRBJ2-2; CDR3aa: ASRISGGNTGELF
v_gene: TRBV30; j_gene: TRBJ1-6; CDR3aa: AWSTDRGNSPLH
v_gene: TRBV7-9; j_gene: TRBJ2-5; CDR3aa: AIRKGGSGRPQETQY
v_gene: TRBV2; j_gene: TRBJ1-1; CDR3aa: ASNGGAGEAF
v_gene: TRBV28; j_gene: TRBJ1-4; CDR3aa: ASSLSQTEKLF
v_gene: TRBV28; j_gene: TRBJ1-2; CDR3aa: ASLLTAGRGHYGYT
v_gene: TRBV19; j_gene: TRBJ1-4; CDR3aa: ASSISGTESEKLF
v_gene: TRBV11-2; j_gene: TRBJ2-1; CDR3aa: ASSSRWFYNEQF
v_gene: TRBV28; j_gene: TRBJ1-2; CDR3aa: ASSGRGVYGYT
v_gene: TRBV6-1; j_gene: TRBJ1-2; CDR3aa: ASSNRGYGYT
v_gene: TRBV9; j_gene: TRBJ2-3; CDR3aa: ASSVTSTGDTQY
v_gene: TRBV7-3; j_gene: TRBJ2-1; CDR3aa: ASSLTSASGGYREQF
v_gene: TRBV6-5; j_gene: TRBJ1-2; CDR3aa: ASARTGGAGGGYT